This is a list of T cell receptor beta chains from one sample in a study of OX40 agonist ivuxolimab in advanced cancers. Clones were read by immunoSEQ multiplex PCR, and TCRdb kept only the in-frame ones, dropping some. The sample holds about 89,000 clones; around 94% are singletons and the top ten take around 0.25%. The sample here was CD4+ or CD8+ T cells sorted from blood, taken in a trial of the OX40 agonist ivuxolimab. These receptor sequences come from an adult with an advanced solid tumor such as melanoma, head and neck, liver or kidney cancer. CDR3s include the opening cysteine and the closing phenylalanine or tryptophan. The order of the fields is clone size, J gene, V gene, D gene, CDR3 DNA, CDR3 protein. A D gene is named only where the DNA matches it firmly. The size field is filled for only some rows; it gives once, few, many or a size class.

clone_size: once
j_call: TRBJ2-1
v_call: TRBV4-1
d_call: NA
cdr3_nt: TGCGCCAGCAGGAGGACGCCACTAGCCTCCAACAATGAGCAGTTCTTC
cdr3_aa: CASRRTPLASNNEQFF

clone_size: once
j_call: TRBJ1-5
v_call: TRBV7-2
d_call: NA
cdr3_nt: TGTGCCAGCAGCGATTCGCGGTACGACCAGCATTTT
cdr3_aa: CASSDSRYDQHF

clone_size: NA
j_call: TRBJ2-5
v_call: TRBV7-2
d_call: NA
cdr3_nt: TGTGCCAGCAGCTTTTCGTCGCAAGAGACCCAGTACTTC
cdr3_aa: CASSFSSQETQYF

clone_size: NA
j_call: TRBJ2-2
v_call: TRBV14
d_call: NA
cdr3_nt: TGTGCCAGCAGCCAACGAAGAGGGGACAAGAACACCGGGGAGCTGTTTTTT
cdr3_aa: CASSQRRGDKNTGELFF

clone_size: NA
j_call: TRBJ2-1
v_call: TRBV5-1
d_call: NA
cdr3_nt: TGCGCCAGCAGCTTGTTGTGGGATGAGCAGTTCTTC
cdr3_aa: CASSLLWDEQFF

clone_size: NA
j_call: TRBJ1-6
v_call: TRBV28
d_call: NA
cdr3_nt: TGTGCCAGCAGTGAGCCGACCTTTTCACCCCTCCACTTT
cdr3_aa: CASSEPTFSPLHF

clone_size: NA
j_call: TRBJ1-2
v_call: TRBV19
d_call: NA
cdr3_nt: TGTGCCAGTAGCCAGCAGGGGACATATGGCTACACCTTC
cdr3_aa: CASSQQGTYGYTF

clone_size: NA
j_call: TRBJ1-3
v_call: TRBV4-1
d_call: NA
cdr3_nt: TGCGCCAGCAGCCAACCTATTGCAGGTAGAAACACCATATATTTT
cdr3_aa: CASSQPIAGRNTIYF

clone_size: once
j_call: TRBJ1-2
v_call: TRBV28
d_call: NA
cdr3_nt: TGTGCCAGCAGTCCTGATTCTGGTTGGGTCTGGAAATCAGAAGACTATGGCTACACCTTC
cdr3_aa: CASSPDSGWVWKSEDYGYTF

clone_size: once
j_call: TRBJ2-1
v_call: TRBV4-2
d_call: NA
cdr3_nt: TGTGCCAGCAGCCAAGAAGCAGCGGGTCACAATGAGCAGTTCTTC
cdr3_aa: CASSQEAAGHNEQFF

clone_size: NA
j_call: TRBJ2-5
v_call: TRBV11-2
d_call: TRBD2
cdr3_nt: TGTGCCAGCAGCTTGACTAGCGGGAGGGTATGGGAGACCCAGTACTTC
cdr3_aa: CASSLTSGRVWETQYF

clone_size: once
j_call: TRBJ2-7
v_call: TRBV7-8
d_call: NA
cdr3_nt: TGTGCCAGCAGGATGGCCGGGTTTTATGGGGTCGAGCAGTACTTC
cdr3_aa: CASRMAGFYGVEQYF

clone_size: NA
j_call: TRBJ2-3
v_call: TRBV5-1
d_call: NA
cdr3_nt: TGCGCCAGCAGCTTGCGCGCAGATACGCAGTATTTT
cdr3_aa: CASSLRADTQYF

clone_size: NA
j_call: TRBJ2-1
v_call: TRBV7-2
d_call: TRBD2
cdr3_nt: TGTGCCAGCAGCCCAACTAGCGGAGCCTACAATGAGCAGTTCTTC
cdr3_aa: CASSPTSGAYNEQFF

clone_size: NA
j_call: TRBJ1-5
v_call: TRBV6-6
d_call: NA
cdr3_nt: TGTGCCAGCACCCCCGGGGGGCAGGGACAGCCCCAGCATTTT
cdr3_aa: CASTPGGQGQPQHF

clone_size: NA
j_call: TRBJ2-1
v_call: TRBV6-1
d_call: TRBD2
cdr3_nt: TGTGCCAGCAGTGTCTGGGCCGGGACTAGCGGGGACAATGAGCAGTTCTTC
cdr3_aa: CASSVWAGTSGDNEQFF

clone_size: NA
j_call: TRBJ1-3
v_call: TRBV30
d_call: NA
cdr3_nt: TGTGCCTGGAAACAGGGATCTTCCCCTGGAAACACCATATATTTT
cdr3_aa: CAWKQGSSPGNTIYF

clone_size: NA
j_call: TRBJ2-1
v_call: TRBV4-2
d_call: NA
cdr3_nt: TGTGCCAGCAGCCAAGATTCTGGGGGTAATGAGCAGTTCTTC
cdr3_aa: CASSQDSGGNEQFF

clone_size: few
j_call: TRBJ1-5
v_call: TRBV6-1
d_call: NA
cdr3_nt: TGTGCCAGCAGTGAAGGGAGGACACAGCCCCAGCATTTT
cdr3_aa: CASSEGRTQPQHF

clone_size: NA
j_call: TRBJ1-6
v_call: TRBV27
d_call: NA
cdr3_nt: TGTGCCAGCAGTTTATCAAGCAATTCACCCCTCCACTTT
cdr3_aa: CASSLSSNSPLHF

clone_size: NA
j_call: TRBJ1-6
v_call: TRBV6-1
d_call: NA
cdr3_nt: TGTGCCAGCAGTGCAGAGGCAGGTACACCCCTCCACTTT
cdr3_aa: CASSAEAGTPLHF

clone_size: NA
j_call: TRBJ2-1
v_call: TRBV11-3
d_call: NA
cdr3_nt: TGTGCCAGCAGCTGGACCGTGGCTGGAGAGCAGTTCTTC
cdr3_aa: CASSWTVAGEQFF

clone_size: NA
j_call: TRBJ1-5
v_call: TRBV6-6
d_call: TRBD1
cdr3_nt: TGTGCCAGCAGCCGAGGACAGGATCAGCCCCAGCATTTT
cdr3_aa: CASSRGQDQPQHF

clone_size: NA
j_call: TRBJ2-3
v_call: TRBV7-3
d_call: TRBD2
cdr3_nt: TGTGCCAGCAGCCAGAGACTAGCAGGCACAGATACGCAGTATTTT
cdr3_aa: CASSQRLAGTDTQYF

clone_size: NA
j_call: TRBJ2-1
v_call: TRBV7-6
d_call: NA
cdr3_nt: TGTGCCAGCAGCTTATTAAGGCGGGAAATGATGAATGAGCAGTTCTTC
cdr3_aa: CASSLLRREMMNEQFF

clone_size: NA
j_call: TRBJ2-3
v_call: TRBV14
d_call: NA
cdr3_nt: TGTGCCAGCAGCCAAGGTGTCCGCACAGATACGCAGTATTTT
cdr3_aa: CASSQGVRTDTQYF

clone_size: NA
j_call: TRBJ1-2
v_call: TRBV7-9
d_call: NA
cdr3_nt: TGTGCCAGCAGCAAAAGGGACGGCGAGTTCTATGGCTACACCTTC
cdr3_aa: CASSKRDGEFYGYTF

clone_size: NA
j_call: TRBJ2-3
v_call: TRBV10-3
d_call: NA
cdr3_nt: TGTGCCATCAGGGTCAGTGACAGGGAAGGAGGGCATACGCAGTATTTT
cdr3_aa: CAIRVSDREGGHTQYF

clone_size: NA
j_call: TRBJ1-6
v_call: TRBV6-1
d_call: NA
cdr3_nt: TGTGCCAGCAGTGACAGGGGCTCCTATAATTCACCCCTCCACTTT
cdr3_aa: CASSDRGSYNSPLHF

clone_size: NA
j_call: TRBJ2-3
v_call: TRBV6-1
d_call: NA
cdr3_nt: TGTGCCAGCAGTCCCTGGGGGGGGCGCTTCATCACGCAGTATTTT
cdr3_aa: CASSPWGGRFITQYF

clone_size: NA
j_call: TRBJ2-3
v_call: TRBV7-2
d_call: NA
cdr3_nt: TGTGCCAGCAGCCGGCGAACTAGCACAGATACGCAGTATTTT
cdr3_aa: CASSRRTSTDTQYF

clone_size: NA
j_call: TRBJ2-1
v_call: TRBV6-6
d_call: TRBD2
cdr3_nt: TGTGCCACCAGACTAGCCAACTACAATGAGCAGTTCTTC
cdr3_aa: CATRLANYNEQFF

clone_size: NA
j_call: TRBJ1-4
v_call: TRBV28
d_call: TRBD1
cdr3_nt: TGTGCCAGCAGTTCCCAGGGGGCAGCTAATGAAAAACTGTTTTTT
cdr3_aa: CASSSQGAANEKLFF

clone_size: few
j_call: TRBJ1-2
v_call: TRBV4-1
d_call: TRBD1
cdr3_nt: TGCGCCAGCAGCCAGCCATGGCGCAGGGGGCTCCCTAACTATGGCTACACCTTC
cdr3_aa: CASSQPWRRGLPNYGYTF

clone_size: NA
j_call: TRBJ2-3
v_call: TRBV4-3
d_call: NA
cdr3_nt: TGCGCCAGCAGCCAAGAATCCTACAGGGTTAGAGGAGATACGCAGTATTTT
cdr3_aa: CASSQESYRVRGDTQYF

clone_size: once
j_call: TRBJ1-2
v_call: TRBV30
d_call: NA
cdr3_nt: TGTGCCTGGAGTGTATTGGGGAGGGACGGCTACACCTTC
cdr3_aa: CAWSVLGRDGYTF

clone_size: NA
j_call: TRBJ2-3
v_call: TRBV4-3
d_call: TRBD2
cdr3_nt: TGCGCCAGCAGCCAGGGGACTACTCCCGATACGCAGTATTTT
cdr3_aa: CASSQGTTPDTQYF

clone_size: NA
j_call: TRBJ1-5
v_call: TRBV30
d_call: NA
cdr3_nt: TGTGCCTGGGAACGAGGGTTCGGTCAGCCCCAGCATTTT
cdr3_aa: CAWERGFGQPQHF

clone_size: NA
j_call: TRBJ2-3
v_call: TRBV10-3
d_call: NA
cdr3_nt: TGTGCCATCAGGGCGGTTGATACGCAGTATTTT
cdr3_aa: CAIRAVDTQYF

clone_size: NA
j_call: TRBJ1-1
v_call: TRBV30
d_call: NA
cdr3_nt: TGTGCCTGGAGTGAAGGGTGGGGCACTGAAGCTTTCTTT
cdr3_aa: CAWSEGWGTEAFF

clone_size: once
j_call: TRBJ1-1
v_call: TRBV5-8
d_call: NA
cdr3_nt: TGTGCCAGCAGACGAGGGCGGAGGAGCACTGAAGCTTTCTTT
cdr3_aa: CASRRGRRSTEAFF

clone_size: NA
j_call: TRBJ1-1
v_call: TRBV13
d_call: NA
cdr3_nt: TGTGCCAGCAGCTTAGTTCTGGGAGCGAAAGCTTTCTTT
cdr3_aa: CASSLVLGAKAFF

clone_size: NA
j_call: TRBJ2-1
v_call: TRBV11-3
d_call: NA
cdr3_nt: TGTGCCAGCAGCTTAGGTCAACTAGGTAATGAGCAGTTCTTC
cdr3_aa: CASSLGQLGNEQFF